This T cell receptor beta chain was identified in a study of CD8+CD57+ T cells in acquired aplastic anemia. TCR beta VDJ and CDR3 were profiled, and genomic DNA was the template. TCRdb reprocessed the reads via MiXCR and lists one record per CDR3 protein. The sample carries about 150,000 distinct CDR3 sequences, approximately 51% recorded once. The CDR3 covers 13 residues. Germline V gene sequence: CDR1 WSHSY, CDR2 SAAADI. V was clipped by 6 bases and J by 7 bases, with 15 bases between them. Those patients picked for sequencing had displayed CD8+CD57+ cell expansion on flow cytometry. The receptor comes from a human donor with aplastic anemia. Sequencing used sorted CD4+, CD8+, or CD8+CD57+ T cells (not recorded which) from PBMCs. The rearrangement joins TRBV10-2 to TRBJ1-2, with D unclear. CDR3 in amino acids: CASSFPGSSGYTF. In DNA, the CDR3 is TGCGCCAGCAGCTTTCCGGGATCCTCTGGCTACACCTTC.